This T cell receptor (beta chain) is drawn from a study of blood T cell repertoires in COVID-19. Study-wide background: COVID-19 samples, acute and convalescent, were from the United States, Italy and Spain.

V lost 6 bases to trimming and J lost 8 bases, with 19 bases between them. Germline V CDR1 and CDR2: SQVTM, ANQGSEA. The CDR3 runs to 14 residues. Using immunoSEQ multiplex PCR, the repertoire was profiled, and TCRdb retains in-frame clones only, with some absent. The sample holds roughly 570,000 clones, about 88% seen once. This sequence was found in a woman aged 50 to 65 with COVID-19, enrolled during active disease. Material for sequencing was peripheral blood. The V call is TRBV29-1, the J call TRBJ2-2; possible D gene TRBD1, 5 bases. The CDR3 here is CSVCPQGTTGELFF. The CDR3 bases are TGCAGCGTGTGCCCTCAGGGAACGACGGGGGAGCTGTTTTTT.